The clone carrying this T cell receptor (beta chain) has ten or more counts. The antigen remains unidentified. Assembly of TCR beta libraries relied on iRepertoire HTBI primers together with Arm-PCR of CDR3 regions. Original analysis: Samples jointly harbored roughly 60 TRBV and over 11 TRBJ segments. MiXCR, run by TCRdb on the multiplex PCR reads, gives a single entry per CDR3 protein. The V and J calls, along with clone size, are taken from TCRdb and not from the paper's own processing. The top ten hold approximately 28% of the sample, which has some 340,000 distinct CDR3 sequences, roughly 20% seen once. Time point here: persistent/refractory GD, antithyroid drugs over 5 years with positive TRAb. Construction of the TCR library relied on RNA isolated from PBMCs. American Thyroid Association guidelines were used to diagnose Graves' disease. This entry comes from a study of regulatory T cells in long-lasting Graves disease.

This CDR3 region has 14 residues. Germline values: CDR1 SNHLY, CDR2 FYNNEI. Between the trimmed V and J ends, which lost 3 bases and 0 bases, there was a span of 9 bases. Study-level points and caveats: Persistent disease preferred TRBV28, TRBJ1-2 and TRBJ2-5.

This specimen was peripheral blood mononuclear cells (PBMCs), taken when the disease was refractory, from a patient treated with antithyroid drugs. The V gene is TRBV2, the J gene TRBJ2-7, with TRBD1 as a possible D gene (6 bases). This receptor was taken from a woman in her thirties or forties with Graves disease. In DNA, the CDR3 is TGTGCCAGCAGTGAGTACAGGGTCTCCTACGAGCAGTACTTC. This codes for CASSEYRVSYEQYF.